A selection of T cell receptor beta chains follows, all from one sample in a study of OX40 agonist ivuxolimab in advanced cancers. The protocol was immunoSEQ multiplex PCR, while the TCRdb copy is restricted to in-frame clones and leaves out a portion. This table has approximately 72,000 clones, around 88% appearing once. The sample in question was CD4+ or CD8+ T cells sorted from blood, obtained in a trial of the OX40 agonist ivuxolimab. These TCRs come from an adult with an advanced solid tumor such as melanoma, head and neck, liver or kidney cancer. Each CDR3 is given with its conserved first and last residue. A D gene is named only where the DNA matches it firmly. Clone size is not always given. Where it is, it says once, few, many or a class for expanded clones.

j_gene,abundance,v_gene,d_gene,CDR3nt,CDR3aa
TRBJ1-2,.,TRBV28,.,TGTGCCAGCAGTTCTGGAGGGAGAGCTAACTATGGCTACACCTTC,CASSSGGRANYGYTF
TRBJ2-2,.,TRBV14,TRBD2,TGTGCCAGCAGCCAAGATGGCCTAGCGGGGACCGGGGAGCTGTTTTTT,CASSQDGLAGTGELFF
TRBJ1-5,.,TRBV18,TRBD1,TGTGCCAGCTCACCTGGGACAGGGGGTAGCAATCAGCCCCAGCATTTT,CASSPGTGGSNQPQHF
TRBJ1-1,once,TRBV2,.,TGTGCCAGCAGTGAATGGGGGACCACTGAAGCTTTCTTT,CASSEWGTTEAFF
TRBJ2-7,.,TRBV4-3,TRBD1,TGCGCCAGCAGCCATTACGGACAGGGGGCGGGGGAGCAGTACTTC,CASSHYGQGAGEQYF
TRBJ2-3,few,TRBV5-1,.,TGCGCCAGCAGCTGGAATATCATAGCCGGCACAGATACGCAGTATTTT,CASSWNIIAGTDTQYF
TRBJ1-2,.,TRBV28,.,TGTGCCAGCAGAAAGACAGCTTCCTATGGCTACACCTTC,CASRKTASYGYTF
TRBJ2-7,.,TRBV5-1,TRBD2,TGCGCCAGCAGCTTGGGTGCGGGGGACTACTACGAGCAGTACTTC,CASSLGAGDYYEQYF
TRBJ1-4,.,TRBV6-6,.,TGTGCCAGCAGGGGTGGCGGTGAAAAACTGTTTTTT,CASRGGGEKLFF
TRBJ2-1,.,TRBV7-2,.,TGTGCCAGCAGCCGCCGGCAGGGATGGGACAATGAGCAGTTCTTC,CASSRRQGWDNEQFF
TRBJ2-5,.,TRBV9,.,TGTGCCAGCAGCGTAGCGGAGGGGGCGCGTTATGAGACCCAGTACTTC,CASSVAEGARYETQYF
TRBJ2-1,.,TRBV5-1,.,TGCGCCAGCTCCTCGGGGTACCACAATGAGCAGTTCTTC,CASSSGYHNEQFF
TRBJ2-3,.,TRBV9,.,TGTGCCAGCAGCGCTCAGGGGACCTACTTCGCAGATACGCAGTATTTT,CASSAQGTYFADTQYF
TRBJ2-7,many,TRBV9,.,TGTGCCAGCAGCGTAGACGGGACACAAACCTACGAGCAGTACTTC,CASSVDGTQTYEQYF
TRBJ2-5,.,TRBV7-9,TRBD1,TGTGCCAGCAGCCCCTCTCGGGGGACAGGGATGATGAAGACCCAGTACTTC,CASSPSRGTGMMKTQYF
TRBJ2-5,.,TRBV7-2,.,TGTGCCAGCAGCTTAGCTGAGACCCAGTACTTC,CASSLAETQYF
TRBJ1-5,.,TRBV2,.,TGTGCCAGCAGTTTCGACAGCAGCAATCAGCCCCAGCATTTT,CASSFDSSNQPQHF
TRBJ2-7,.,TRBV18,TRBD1,TGTGCCAGCTCAGCGCGACAGGGTTCGGTTCTTGGGATGGCCTTGTACGAGCAGTACTTC,CASSARQGSVLGMALYEQYF
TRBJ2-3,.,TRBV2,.,TGTGCCAGCGTGACCGGGATTGGATCAGATACGCAGTATTTT,CASVTGIGSDTQYF
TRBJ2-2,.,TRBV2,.,TGTGCCAGCAAGGTTTCGAACACCGGGGAGCTGTTTTTT,CASKVSNTGELFF
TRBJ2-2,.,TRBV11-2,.,TGTGCCAGCAGCTCAATTATCAGGGTCCCCCCGAACACCGGGGAGCTGTTTTTT,CASSSIIRVPPNTGELFF
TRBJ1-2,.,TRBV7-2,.,TGTGCCAGCAACATTAACAGGGCTGGCTACACCTTC,CASNINRAGYTF
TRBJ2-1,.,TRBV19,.,TGTGCCAGTAGTACCACTTGGAGGGAGCAGTTCTTC,CASSTTWREQFF
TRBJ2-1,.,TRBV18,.,TGTGCCAGCTCACCACTCGGGGGCGATGAGCAGTTCTTC,CASSPLGGDEQFF
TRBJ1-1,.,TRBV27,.,TGTGCCAGCAGTTGGGGGGATTTCAACACTGAAGCTTTCTTT,CASSWGDFNTEAFF
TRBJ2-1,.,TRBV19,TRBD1,TGTGCCAGTGGGCCCCGGACAGGGATACACAATGAGCAGTTCTTC,CASGPRTGIHNEQFF
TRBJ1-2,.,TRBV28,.,TGTGCCAGCAGCCCGACAGGTCTTTATGGCTACACCTTC,CASSPTGLYGYTF
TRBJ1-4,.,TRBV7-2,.,TGTGCCAGCACCCTAGCAGGGGAAAAACTGTTTTTT,CASTLAGEKLFF
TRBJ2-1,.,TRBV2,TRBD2,TGTGCCAGCAGACCTACTAGCGGGTTGAACAATGAGCAGTTCTTC,CASRPTSGLNNEQFF
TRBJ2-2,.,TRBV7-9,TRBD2,TGTGCCAGCAGCTCCTCCAGTAGCGGGGGCCTACACGCCGGGGAGCTGTTTTTT,CASSSSSSGGLHAGELFF
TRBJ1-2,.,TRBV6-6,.,TGTGCCAGCAGCGGTCAGGGCGGCTATGGCTACACCTTC,CASSGQGGYGYTF
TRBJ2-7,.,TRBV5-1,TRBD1,TGTGCCAGCAGCTACGGACAGGGTCGATACGAGCAGTACTTC,CASSYGQGRYEQYF
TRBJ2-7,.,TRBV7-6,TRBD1,TGTGCCAGCAGCTTAAGAGGACAGGGTAACTACGAGCAGTACTTC,CASSLRGQGNYEQYF
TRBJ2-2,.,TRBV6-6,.,TGTGCCAGCAGTTACTGGACAGTCCGCACCGGGGAGCTGTTTTTT,CASSYWTVRTGELFF
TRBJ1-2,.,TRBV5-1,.,TGCGCCAGCAGCTTGGATCCGGGGGTTAACGGCTATGGCTACACCTTC,CASSLDPGVNGYGYTF
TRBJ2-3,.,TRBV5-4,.,TGTGCCACGAAACCGCGGCCATCCTACACAGATACGCAGTATTTT,CATKPRPSYTDTQYF
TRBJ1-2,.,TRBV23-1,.,TGCGCTCCACGGGGGGTGGAGGGCTACACCTTC,CAPRGVEGYTF
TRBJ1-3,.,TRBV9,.,TGTGCCAGCAGCGTAGAAGCAGGAGGAAACACCATATATTTT,CASSVEAGGNTIYF
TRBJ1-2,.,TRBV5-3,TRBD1,TGTGCCAGAAGTTACCGGACAGGGGGATTATTTGGCTACACCTTC,CARSYRTGGLFGYTF
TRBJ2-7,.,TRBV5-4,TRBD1,TGTGCCAGCACCAGACAGGGAACCTACGAGCAGTACTTC,CASTRQGTYEQYF
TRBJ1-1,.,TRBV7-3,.,TGTGCCAGCAGCACGGACCGGAACACTGAAGCTTTCTTT,CASSTDRNTEAFF
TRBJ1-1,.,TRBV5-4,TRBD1,TGTGCCAGCAGCTTGTTAGGGGGCAGCACTGAAGCTTTCTTT,CASSLLGGSTEAFF
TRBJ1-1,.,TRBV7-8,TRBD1,TGTGCCAGCAGCCGAGGGTGGCAGGGGGCGAAGAACACTGAAGCTTTCTTT,CASSRGWQGAKNTEAFF
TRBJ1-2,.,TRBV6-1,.,TGTGCCAGCAGTGAAGACGTCGGGAGGGGGACCTGGGGCTACACCTTC,CASSEDVGRGTWGYTF
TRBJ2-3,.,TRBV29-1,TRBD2,TGCAGCGTGGGGGGGTTGGCGGGAGGGCCAAGGGATACGCAGTATTTT,CSVGGLAGGPRDTQYF
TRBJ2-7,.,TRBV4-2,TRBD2,TGTGCCAGCAGCCAAGCTGGGACTAGGGGTACCTACGAGCAGTACTTC,CASSQAGTRGTYEQYF
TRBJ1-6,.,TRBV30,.,TGTGCCTGGGGCGTAAGTTCACCCCTCCACTTT,CAWGVSSPLHF
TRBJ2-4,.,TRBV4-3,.,TGCGCCAGCAGCCAAGATTTGCAGGCCAATCAGTACTTC,CASSQDLQANQYF
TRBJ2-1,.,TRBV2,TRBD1,TGTGCCAGCAGGGTGGACAGGGACAATGAGCAGTTCTTC,CASRVDRDNEQFF
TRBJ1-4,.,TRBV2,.,TGTGCCAGCACCCAGACGGGGGGAATAGGTGAAAAACTGTTTTTT,CASTQTGGIGEKLFF
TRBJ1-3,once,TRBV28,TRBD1,TGTGCCAGCAGTTTATCCCCGACAGGGTTGGCAAACACCATATATTTT,CASSLSPTGLANTIYF
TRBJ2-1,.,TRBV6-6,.,TGTGCCAGCAGTTACTCCGGACCCGTGGGCAATGAGCAGTTCTTC,CASSYSGPVGNEQFF